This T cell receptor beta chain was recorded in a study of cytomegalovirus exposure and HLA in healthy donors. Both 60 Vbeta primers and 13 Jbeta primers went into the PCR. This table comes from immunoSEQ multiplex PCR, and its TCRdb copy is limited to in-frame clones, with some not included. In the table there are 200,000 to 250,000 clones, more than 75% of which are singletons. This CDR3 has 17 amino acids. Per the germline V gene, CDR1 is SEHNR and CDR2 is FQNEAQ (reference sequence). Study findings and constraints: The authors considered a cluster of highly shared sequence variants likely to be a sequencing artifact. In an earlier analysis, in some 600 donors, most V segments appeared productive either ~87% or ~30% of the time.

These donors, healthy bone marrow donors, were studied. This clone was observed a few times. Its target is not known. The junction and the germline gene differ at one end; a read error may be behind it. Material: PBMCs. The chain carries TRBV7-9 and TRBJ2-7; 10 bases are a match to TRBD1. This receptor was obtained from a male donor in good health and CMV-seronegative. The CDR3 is CSSSAETTDRGSYEQYF. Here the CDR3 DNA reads TGTTCCAGCAGCGCGGAAACTACGGACAGGGGGTCCTACGAGCAGTACTTC. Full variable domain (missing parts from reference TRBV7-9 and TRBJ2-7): DTGVSQNPRHKITKRGQNVTFRCDPISEHNRLYWYRQTLGQGPEFLTYFQNEAQLEKSRLLSDRFSAERPKGSFSTLEIQRTEQGDSAMYLCSSSAETTDRGSYEQYFGPGTRLTVT.